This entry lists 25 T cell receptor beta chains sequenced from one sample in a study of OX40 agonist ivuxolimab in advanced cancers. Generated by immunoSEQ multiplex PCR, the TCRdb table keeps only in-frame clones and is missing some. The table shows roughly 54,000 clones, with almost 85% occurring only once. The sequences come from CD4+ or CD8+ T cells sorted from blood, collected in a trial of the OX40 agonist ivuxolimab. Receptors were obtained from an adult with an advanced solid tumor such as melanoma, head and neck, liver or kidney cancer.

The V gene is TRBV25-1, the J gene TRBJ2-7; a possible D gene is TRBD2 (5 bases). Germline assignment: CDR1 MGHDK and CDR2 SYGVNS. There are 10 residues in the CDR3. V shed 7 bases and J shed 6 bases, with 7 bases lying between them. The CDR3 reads CASTGSEQYF. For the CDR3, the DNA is TGTGCCAGCACGGGAAGCGAGCAGTACTTC.

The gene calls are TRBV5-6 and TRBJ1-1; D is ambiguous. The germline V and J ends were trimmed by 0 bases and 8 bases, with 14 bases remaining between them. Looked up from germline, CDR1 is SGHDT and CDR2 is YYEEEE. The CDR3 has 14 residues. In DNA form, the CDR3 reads TGTGCCAGCAGCTTGGGGGCCCCCGGCGACGAAGCTTTCTTT. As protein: CASSLGAPGDEAFF.

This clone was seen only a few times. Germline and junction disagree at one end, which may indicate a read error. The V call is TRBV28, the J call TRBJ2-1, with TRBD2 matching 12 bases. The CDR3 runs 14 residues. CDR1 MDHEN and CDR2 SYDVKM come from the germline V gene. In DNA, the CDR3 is TGTGCCAGCGAGAAGGGACTAGCGGGCCGGGGTACGGTCTTC. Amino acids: CASEKGLAGRGTVF.

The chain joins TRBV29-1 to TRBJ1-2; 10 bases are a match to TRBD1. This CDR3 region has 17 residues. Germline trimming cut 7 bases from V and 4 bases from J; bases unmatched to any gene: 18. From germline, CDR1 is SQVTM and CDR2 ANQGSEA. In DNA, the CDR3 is TGCAGCGCAGCCGTCCCGACAGGGGGCGCATCGGGCTATGGCTACACCTTC. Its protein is CSAAVPTGGASGYGYTF.

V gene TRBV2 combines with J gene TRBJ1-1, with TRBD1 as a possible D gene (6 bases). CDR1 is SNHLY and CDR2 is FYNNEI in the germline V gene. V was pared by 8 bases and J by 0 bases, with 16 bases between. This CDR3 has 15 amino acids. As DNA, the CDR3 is TGTGCCAGCGGGGAGGGGACAAATTTGAACACTGAAGCTTTCTTT. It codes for CASGEGTNLNTEAFF.

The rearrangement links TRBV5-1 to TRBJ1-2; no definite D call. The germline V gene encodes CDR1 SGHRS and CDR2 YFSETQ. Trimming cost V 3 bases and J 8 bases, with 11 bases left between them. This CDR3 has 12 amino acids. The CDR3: CASSSDLGGYTF. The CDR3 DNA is TGCGCCAGCAGCTCGGATCTTGGGGGCTACACCTTC.

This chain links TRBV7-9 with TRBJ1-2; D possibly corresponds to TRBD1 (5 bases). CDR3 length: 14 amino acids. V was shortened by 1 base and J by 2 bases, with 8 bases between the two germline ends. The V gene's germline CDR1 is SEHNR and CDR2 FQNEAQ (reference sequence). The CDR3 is CASSLGEGNYGYTF. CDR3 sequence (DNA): TGTGCCAGCAGCTTAGGAGAGGGGAACTATGGCTACACCTTC.

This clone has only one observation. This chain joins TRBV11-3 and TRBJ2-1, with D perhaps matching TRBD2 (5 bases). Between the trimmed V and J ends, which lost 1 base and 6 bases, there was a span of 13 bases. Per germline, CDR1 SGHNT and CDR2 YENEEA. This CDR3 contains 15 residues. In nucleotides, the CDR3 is TGTGCCAGCAGCTTAGGCGGGTTCCTCTCCAATGAGCAGTTCTTC. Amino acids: CASSLGGFLSNEQFF.

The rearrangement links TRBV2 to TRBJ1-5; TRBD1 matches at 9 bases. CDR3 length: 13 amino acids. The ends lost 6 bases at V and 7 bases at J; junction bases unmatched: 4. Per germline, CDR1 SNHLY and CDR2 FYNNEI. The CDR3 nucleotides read TGTGCCAGCAGCACAGGGGGCGAACAGCCCCAGCATTTT. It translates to CASSTGGEQPQHF.

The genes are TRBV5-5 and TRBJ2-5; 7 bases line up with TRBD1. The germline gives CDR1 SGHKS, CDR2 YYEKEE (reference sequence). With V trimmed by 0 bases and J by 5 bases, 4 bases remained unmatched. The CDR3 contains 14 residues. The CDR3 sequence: CASSLEGAWETQYF. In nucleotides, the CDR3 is TGTGCCAGCAGCTTGGAGGGGGCCTGGGAGACCCAGTACTTC.

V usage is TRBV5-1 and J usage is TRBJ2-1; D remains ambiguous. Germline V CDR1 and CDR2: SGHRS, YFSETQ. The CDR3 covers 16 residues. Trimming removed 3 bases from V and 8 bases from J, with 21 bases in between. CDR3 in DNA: TGCGCCAGCAGCTACGAAACCCGACTTAGCATGCATGAGCAGTTCTTC. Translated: CASSYETRLSMHEQFF. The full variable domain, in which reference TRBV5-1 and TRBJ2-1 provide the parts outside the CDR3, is KAGVTQTPRYLIKTRGQQVTLSCSPISGHRSVSWYQQTPGQGLQFLFEYFSETQRNKGNFPGRFSGRQFSNSRSEMNVSTLELGDSALYLCASSYETRLSMHEQFFGPGTRLTVL.

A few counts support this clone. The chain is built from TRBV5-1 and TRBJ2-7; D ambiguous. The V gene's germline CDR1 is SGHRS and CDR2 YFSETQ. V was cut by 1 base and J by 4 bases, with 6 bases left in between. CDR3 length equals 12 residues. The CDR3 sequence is CASSLSFYEQYF. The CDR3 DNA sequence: TGCGCCAGCAGCTTGTCCTTTTACGAGCAGTACTTC.

CDR3 region: CATSRQLNTEAFF. Written as DNA, the CDR3 is TGTGCCACCAGCAGACAGCTGAACACTGAAGCTTTCTTT. V and J are TRBV15 and TRBJ1-1; D is unresolved. Trimming removed 2 bases at V and 0 bases at J, with 4 bases between. The germline CDR1 and CDR2 sequences are LNHNV and YYDKDF (reference sequence). The CDR3 extends over 13 amino acids.

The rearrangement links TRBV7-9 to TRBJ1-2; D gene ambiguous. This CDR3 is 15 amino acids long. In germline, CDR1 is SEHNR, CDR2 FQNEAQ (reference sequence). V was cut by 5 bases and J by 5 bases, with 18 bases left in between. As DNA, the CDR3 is TGTGCCAGCAGCCTACCTGCGCCTAGAGGGTATGGCTACACCTTC. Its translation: CASSLPAPRGYGYTF.

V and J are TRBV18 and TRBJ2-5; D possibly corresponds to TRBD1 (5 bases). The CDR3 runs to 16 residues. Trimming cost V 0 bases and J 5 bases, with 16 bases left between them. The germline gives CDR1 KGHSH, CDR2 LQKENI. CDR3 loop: CASSPPNSAAGETQYF. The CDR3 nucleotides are TGTGCCAGCTCACCACCTAACAGCGCAGCAGGGGAGACCCAGTACTTC.

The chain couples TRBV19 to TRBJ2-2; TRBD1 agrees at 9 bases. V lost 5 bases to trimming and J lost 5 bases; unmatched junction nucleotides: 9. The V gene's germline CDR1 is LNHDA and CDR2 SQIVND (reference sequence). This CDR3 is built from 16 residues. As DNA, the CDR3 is TGTGCCAGTAGTCTCCAAGGGACAGGGATGACCGGGGAGCTGTTTTTT. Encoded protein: CASSLQGTGMTGELFF. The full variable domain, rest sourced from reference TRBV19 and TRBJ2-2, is DGGITQSPKYLFRKEGQNVTLSCEQNLNHDAMYWYRQDPGQGLRLIYYSQIVNDFQKGDIAEGYSVSREKKESFPLTVTSAQKNPTAFYLCASSLQGTGMTGELFFGEGSRLTVL.

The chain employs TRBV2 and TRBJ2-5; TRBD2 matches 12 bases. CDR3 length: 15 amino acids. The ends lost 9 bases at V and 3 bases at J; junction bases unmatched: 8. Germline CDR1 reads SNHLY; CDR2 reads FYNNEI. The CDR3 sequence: CASRGLAGGEETQYF. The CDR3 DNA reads TGTGCCAGTAGGGGCCTAGCGGGAGGGGAAGAGACCCAGTACTTC.

In DNA form, the CDR3 reads TGTGCCAGCAGATCCGGGACTAGCGGGAGGGCAGTCGAGCAGTACTTC. Translating it yields CASRSGTSGRAVEQYF. This chain joins TRBV4-2 and TRBJ2-7; 16 nucleotides agree with TRBD2. The V gene's germline CDR1 is LGHNA and CDR2 YNFKEQ. This CDR3 region has 16 residues. The junction had 8 bases not matched to a gene; V was cut back by 6 bases and J by 6 bases.

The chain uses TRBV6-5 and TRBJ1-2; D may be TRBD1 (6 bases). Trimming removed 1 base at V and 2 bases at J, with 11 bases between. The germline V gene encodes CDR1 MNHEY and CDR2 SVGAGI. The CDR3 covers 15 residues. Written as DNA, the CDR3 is TGTGCCAGCAGTTACTACCCACAGGGCAACTATGGCTACACCTTC. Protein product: CASSYYPQGNYGYTF.

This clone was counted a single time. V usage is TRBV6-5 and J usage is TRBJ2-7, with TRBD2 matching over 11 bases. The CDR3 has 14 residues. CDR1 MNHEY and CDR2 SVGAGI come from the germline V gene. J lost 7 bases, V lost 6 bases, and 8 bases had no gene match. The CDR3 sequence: CASRGTSGIEEQYF. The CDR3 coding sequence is TGTGCCAGCAGGGGGACTAGCGGTATAGAGGAGCAGTACTTC.

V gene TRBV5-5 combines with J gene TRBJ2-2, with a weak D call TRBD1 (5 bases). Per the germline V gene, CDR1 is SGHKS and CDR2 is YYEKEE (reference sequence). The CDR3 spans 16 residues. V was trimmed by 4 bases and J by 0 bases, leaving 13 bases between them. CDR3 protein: CASSGILTANTGELFF. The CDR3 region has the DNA TGTGCCAGCAGCGGAATACTGACAGCGAACACCGGGGAGCTGTTTTTT.

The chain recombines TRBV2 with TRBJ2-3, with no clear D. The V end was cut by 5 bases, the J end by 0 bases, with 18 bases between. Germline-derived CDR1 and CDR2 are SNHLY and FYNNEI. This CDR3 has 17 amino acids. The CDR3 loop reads CASSRSSARFSTDTQYF. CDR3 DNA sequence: TGTGCCAGCAGTAGAAGCTCTGCGAGATTTAGCACAGATACGCAGTATTTT.

CDR3 sequence reads: CASSVWTSGRVGANVLTF. CDR3 sequence (DNA): TGTGCCAGCAGCGTATGGACTAGCGGGAGGGTTGGGGCCAACGTCCTGACTTTC. The chain links TRBV7-2 to TRBJ2-6, with 15 bases fitting TRBD2. V lost 5 bases to trimming and J lost 3 bases; unmatched junction nucleotides: 5. Germline V gene lookup returns CDR1 SGHTA and CDR2 FQGNSA. There are 18 residues in the CDR3.

The CDR3 coding sequence is TGTGCCAGCAGCCCAATGCCAGTTCCTGGAAACACCATATATTTT. Its translation is CASSPMPVPGNTIYF. The rearrangement links TRBV7-2 to TRBJ1-3; D call uncertain. Germline loops: CDR1 SGHTA, CDR2 FQGNSA. The CDR3 contains 15 residues. Trimming took off 5 bases at V and 2 bases at J, with 13 bases between the two ends. Full variable domain (outside the CDR3, taken from reference TRBV7-2 and TRBJ1-3): GAGVSQSPSNKVTEKGKDVELRCDPISGHTALYWYRQSLGQGLEFLIYFQGNSAPDKSGLPSDRFSAERTGGSVSTLTIQRTQQEDSAVYLCASSPMPVPGNTIYFGEGSWLTVV.

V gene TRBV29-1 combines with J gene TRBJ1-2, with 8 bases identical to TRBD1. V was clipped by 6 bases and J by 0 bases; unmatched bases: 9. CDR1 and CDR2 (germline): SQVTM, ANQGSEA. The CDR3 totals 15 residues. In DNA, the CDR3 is TGCAGCGTCTTAGACAGGGGCGATGCTAACTATGGCTACACCTTC. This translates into CSVLDRGDANYGYTF.